This T cell receptor beta chain was identified during a study of blood T cell repertoires in COVID-19. At the level of the study: PBMCs, B-cell-depleted T cells, or T cells were the source of the cDNA or gDNA that made up the material.

Profiling relied on immunoSEQ multiplex PCR, and the TCRdb table lists in-frame clones only, not all of them. The table shows around 92,000 clones, with under 85% occurring only once. The CDR3 covers 19 residues. Germline lookup yields CDR1 MGHRA and CDR2 YSYEKL. Between the trimmed V and J ends, which lost 2 bases and 4 bases, there was a span of 25 bases. This receptor was taken from a woman of 80 years or more with acute or convalescent COVID-19. The source material was peripheral blood. The chain has TRBV4-1 and TRBJ2-3, with D perhaps matching TRBD1 or TRBD2 (9 bases each). CDR3 sequence reads: CASSQNAGTGLAGADTQYF. CDR3 DNA: TGCGCCAGCAGCCAAAATGCTGGGACAGGGTTAGCGGGAGCAGATACGCAGTATTTT.